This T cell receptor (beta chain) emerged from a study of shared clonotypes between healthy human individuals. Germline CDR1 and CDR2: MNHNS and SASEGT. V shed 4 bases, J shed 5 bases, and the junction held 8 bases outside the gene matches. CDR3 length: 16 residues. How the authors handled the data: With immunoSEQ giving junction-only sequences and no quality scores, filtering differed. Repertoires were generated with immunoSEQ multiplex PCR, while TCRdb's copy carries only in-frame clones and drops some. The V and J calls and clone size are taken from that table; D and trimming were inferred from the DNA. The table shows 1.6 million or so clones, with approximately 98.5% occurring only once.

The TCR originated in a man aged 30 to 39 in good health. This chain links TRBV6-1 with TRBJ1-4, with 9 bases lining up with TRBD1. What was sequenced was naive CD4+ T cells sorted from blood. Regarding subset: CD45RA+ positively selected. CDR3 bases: TGTGCCAGCAGTGCGTATCCGGGACAGGGAAATGAAAAACTGTTTTTT. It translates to CASSAYPGQGNEKLFF.